Given below is one TCR beta chain in context. In its sample, this clone was seen a few times. This clone's antigen is unknown. No base quality values were provided; no much bigger clone lies one nucleotide off. A single peripheral blood draw of about 116 mL on average was collected from each donor into heparinised tubes. Using a panel that included CD45RO, CCR7, CD25, CD127, CD95 and CD27, naive, central memory, regulatory and stem cell-like memory CD4+ T cells were sorted on a BD FACSAria II. Purity was above 98% for every sorted population. Right away, PBMCs were isolated by Lymphoprep density gradient centrifugation and were stained directly, with no culture step. Samples were stained and sorted in pairs, with one healthy donor and one patient per experiment, so that batch effects were minimized. The entire isolated RNA was reverse transcribed using the High Capacity cDNA Reverse Transcription Kit, and thus expressed TCRB transcripts were sequenced. Deep immunoSEQ sequencing was performed on naive, central memory and regulatory T cell samples, with an average of around 3.4 million total reads per sample. Sorted cells were lysed in RLT buffer, and RNA was extracted using DNase-treated RNeasy Micro or Mini kits according to cell number. To prevent cross-contamination, each cell subset was processed individually, whereas patient and healthy donor samples were processed jointly. The immunoSEQ multiplex PCR was used to amplify TCRB sequences from cDNA, generating 87-bp fragments that spanned the CDR3 region. The amplicons were sequenced using the Illumina HiSeq platform. Regarding the original processing steps: PCR bias was computationally corrected using synthetic template baselines, reads within Hamming distance 2 were collapsed, and singletons that could not be merged were discarded. Reads were aligned against IMGT to assign V, D and J genes, CDR3 length and insertions or deletions at six rearrangement sites. Within each subset, clonotype counts were normalized to sorted cell number, after which true diversity and Gini coefficients were computed with the tcR R package. The overlap coefficient, calculated on TCRB nucleotide sequences, was used to quantify repertoire sharing. TCRdb mirrors the immuneACCESS table, restricted to in-frame sequences. Some clones are absent from its copies; in checked studies, under half trace to an unresolved V gene, and the reason for the others is unknown. From that table come the V and J calls and clone size; the DNA was used to work out D and trimming. Counted in this sample were some 150,000 clones; roughly 9.7% of them appeared once. The ten largest clones add up to 0.55% to 0.65% of the sample.

The sample belongs to a study of beta chain features in type 1 diabetes (dated by TCRdb to the late 2010s). Broadly, across the study: Patients and healthy donors did not differ in mean age, gender distribution, total cell number or subset yield. A total of 85 million to 140 million sorted cells were examined across all samples, and a strong correlation was observed between cell number per subset and RNA yield. The study compared the TCRB repertoires of sorted circulating CD4+ T cell subsets in recently diagnosed type 1 diabetes patients with those in matched healthy donors. Whereas all 30 or so donors provided naive and central memory subsets, regulatory and stem cell-like memory subsets were isolated from just 8 patients and about 8 healthy donors.

Findings and caveats that apply to the study as a whole: HLA sub-analyses involved small numbers of individuals, so any influence of HLA type on TCRB rearrangement remained unresolved. A moderate but significant shortening of TCRB CDR3 length was observed in type 1 diabetes patients in all four CD4+ subsets. At VDJ recombination sites, type 1 diabetes patients had fewer insertions and more deleted nucleotides, which implies abnormalities in thymic rearrangement. The naive, central memory and regulatory TCRB repertoires appeared to resemble one another more closely among patients than among healthy donors. Shorter templates might have been favored by PCR, but patient and control samples were amplified and corrected together, so both groups would have been affected equally by any skew. Because cDNA rather than genomic DNA was sequenced, highly expressing activated cells could have been over-represented, although no difference in activation and CD3 levels was found between groups.

The TCR sequence derives from a middle-aged woman in good health. Sequenced sample: central memory CD4+ T cells from blood.

In nucleotide form, the sequence is TGTGCCAGCGAACCAGGGGGAGTCGGAGATACGCAGTATTTT. This yields the protein CASEPGGVGDTQYF. The V gene is TRBV21-1 and the J gene is TRBJ2-3; TRBD1, as called in the table, went unchecked against the DNA. TRBV21-1 is flagged as a pseudogene. Its CDR3 holds 14 amino acids, cysteine through phenylalanine. Only CDR3 DNA remains: 42 bases, in frame from the first base.